The 13 T cell receptor beta chains reported below all come from one sample, sequenced in a study of beta chain features in type 1 diabetes. Points from the study as a whole: Moderate yet significant TCRB CDR3 shortening was seen in Type 1 diabetes patients in all four CD4+ subsets.

Reverse transcribing all isolated RNA meant expressed TCRB transcripts were sequenced. Assay used: immunoSEQ multiplex PCR; TCRdb lists only in-frame clones, some missing. The sample carries hundreds of thousands of clones, roughly 13% recorded once. Antigen specificity for these receptors is unknown. Sequenced sample: naive CD4+ T cells from blood. Receptors were obtained from a man aged 18 to 30 with type 1 diabetes.

The J gene is TRBJ1-2, the V gene TRBV30; D remains ambiguous. The germline V gene has CDR1 GTSNPN and CDR2 SVGIG (reference sequence). V was clipped by 2 bases and J by 8 bases, with 12 bases between them. The CDR3 spans 12 residues. The CDR3 DNA reads TGTGCCTGGAGTATCGGGGTTGGCGGCTACACCTTC. As protein: CAWSIGVGGYTF.

The chain links TRBV9 to TRBJ2-5; possible D gene TRBD2, 6 bases. Per the germline V gene, CDR1 is SGDLS and CDR2 is YYNGEE. The length of the CDR3 is 15 residues. V was pared by 0 bases and J by 1 base, with 10 bases between. CDR3 sequence: CASSVVSGGQETQYF. CDR3 sequence (DNA): TGTGCCAGCAGCGTAGTTTCCGGGGGCCAAGAGACCCAGTACTTC.

The chain combines TRBV7-9 with TRBJ1-5; D gene ambiguous. The CDR3 loop spans 15 amino acids. Germline V CDR1 and CDR2: SEHNR, FQNEAQ (reference sequence). V was clipped by 5 bases and J by 4 bases, with 15 bases between them. CDR3 amino acids: CASSPFDNGNQPQHF. The CDR3 coding sequence is TGTGCCAGCAGCCCCTTTGACAACGGAAATCAGCCCCAGCATTTT.

The V call is TRBV25-1, the J call TRBJ2-2, with D perhaps given as TRBD1 or TRBD2 (5 bases each). The CDR3 runs 13 residues. Trimming pared 2 bases from V and 7 bases from J, leaving 8 bases between. Germline assignment: CDR1 MGHDK and CDR2 SYGVNS. CDR3 loop: CASSERDGGELFF. CDR3 DNA sequence: TGTGCCAGCAGTGAACGGGACGGCGGGGAGCTGTTTTTT.

This clone has more than one count but fewer than ten. The V and J genes are TRBV30 and TRBJ1-4; the D is unclear. The CDR3 is made up of 13 amino acids. Germline V gene lookup returns CDR1 GTSNPN and CDR2 SVGIG (reference sequence). Trimming pared 0 bases from V and 8 bases from J, leaving 10 bases between. Here the CDR3 DNA reads TGTGCCTGGAGTGTACTCTTGGAGGAAAAACTGTTTTTT. Encoded protein: CAWSVLLEEKLFF.

This clone was found a few times. The chain couples TRBV2 to TRBJ2-1; unclear D gene. The CDR3 has 11 residues. V lost 7 bases and J 7 bases, leaving 8 bases between the germline ends. CDR1 is SNHLY, CDR2 FYNNEI, per germline. The chain's CDR3 is CASTLENEQFF. CDR3 nucleotide sequence: TGTGCCAGCACTCTTGAAAATGAGCAGTTCTTC.

This chain uses TRBV19 with TRBJ2-3; a possible D gene is TRBD1 (6 bases). Germline assignment: CDR1 LNHDA and CDR2 SQIVND (reference sequence). V gave up 3 bases and J gave up 1 base, with 11 bases separating them. CDR3 length: 15 residues. CDR3 coding DNA: TGTGCCAGTAGTATTGGGACAAGTGGCACAGATACGCAGTATTTT. Translating it yields CASSIGTSGTDTQYF. Looking up the rest from reference TRBV19 and TRBJ2-3 gives the full variable domain: DGGITQSPKYLFRKEGQNVTLSCEQNLNHDAMYWYRQDPGQGLRLIYYSQIVNDFQKGDIAEGYSVSREKKESFPLTVTSAQKNPTAFYLCASSIGTSGTDTQYFGPGTRLTVL.

The rearrangement joins TRBV7-2 to TRBJ2-3, with TRBD2 matching 8 bases. The CDR3 runs 15 residues. Germline values: CDR1 SGHTA, CDR2 FQGNSA. J was trimmed by 2 bases and V by 5 bases; bases with no gene match: 6. The CDR3 loop reads CASSGGGPFTDTQYF. For the CDR3, the DNA is TGTGCCAGCAGCGGCGGGGGGCCCTTCACAGATACGCAGTATTTT.

This clone was observed a few times. Germline and junction disagree at one end, which may indicate a read error. J is TRBJ2-1 and V is TRBV29-1, with 8 bases identical to TRBD1. The CDR3 has 16 amino acids. The germline V gene encodes CDR1 SQVTM and CDR2 ANQGSEA. Here the CDR3 reads CRVPQDRANSYNEQFF. The CDR3 region has the DNA TGCCGCGTGCCCCAGGACAGGGCCAACTCCTACAATGAGCAGTTCTTC.

This clone was seen a few times. Other DNA sequences from this sample encode an identical CDR3 as well. As DNA, the CDR3 is TGCGCCAGCAGCTTGACTAGACAAGAGACCCAGTACTTC. This sequence encodes CASSLTRQETQYF. The chain employs TRBV5-1 and TRBJ2-5, with D tentatively TRBD2 (5 bases). There are 13 residues in the CDR3. CDR1 and CDR2 from the germline V gene are SGHRS and YFSETQ. The germline V and J ends were trimmed by 1 base and 2 bases, with 6 bases remaining between them.

This chain uses TRBV2 with TRBJ2-2, with D tentatively TRBD1 (6 bases). This CDR3 spans 15 amino acids. Between the trimmed V and J ends, which lost 2 bases and 2 bases, there was a span of 9 bases. Looked up from germline, CDR1 is SNHLY and CDR2 is FYNNEI. CDR3 in amino acids: CASSEQGFNTGELFF. The CDR3 region has the DNA TGTGCCAGCAGTGAACAGGGGTTTAACACCGGGGAGCTGTTTTTT. Looking up the rest from reference TRBV2 and TRBJ2-2 gives the full variable domain: EPEVTQTPSHQVTQMGQEVILRCVPISNHLYFYWYRQILGQKVEFLVSFYNNEISEKSEIFDDQFSVERPDGSNFTLKIRSTKLEDSAMYFCASSEQGFNTGELFFGEGSRLTVL.

The chain employs TRBV18 and TRBJ2-3; D unresolved. Trimming stripped 1 base from V and 1 base from J, with 9 bases between. CDR3 length: 15 amino acids. Germline V gene lookup returns CDR1 KGHSH and CDR2 LQKENI. CDR3 amino acids: CASSPRKTGTDTQYF. In DNA form, the CDR3 reads TGTGCCAGCTCACCACGGAAGACTGGCACAGATACGCAGTATTTT.

This chain joins TRBV6-5 and TRBJ1-2; D is uncertain. Trimming left V 6 bases short and J 4 bases short, with 18 bases between. From germline, CDR1 is MNHEY and CDR2 SVGAGI. CDR3 size: 15 residues. CDR3: CASSTQMGASYGYTF. As DNA, the CDR3 is TGTGCCAGCAGCACTCAAATGGGAGCTTCCTATGGCTACACCTTC.